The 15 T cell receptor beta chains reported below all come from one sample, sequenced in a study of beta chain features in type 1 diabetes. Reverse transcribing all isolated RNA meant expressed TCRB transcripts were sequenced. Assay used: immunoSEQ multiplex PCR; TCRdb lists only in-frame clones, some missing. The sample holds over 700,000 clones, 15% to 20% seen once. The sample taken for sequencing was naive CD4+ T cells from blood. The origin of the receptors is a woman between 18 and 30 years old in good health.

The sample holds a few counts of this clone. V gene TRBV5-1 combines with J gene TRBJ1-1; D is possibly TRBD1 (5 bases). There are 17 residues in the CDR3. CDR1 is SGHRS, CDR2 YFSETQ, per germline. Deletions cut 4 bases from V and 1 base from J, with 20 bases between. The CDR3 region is CASSPDPGLVRNTEAFF. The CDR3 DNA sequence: TGCGCCAGCAGCCCCGATCCGGGACTTGTGCGGAACACTGAAGCTTTCTTT. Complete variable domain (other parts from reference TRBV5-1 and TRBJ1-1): KAGVTQTPRYLIKTRGQQVTLSCSPISGHRSVSWYQQTPGQGLQFLFEYFSETQRNKGNFPGRFSGRQFSNSRSEMNVSTLELGDSALYLCASSPDPGLVRNTEAFFGQGTRLTVV.

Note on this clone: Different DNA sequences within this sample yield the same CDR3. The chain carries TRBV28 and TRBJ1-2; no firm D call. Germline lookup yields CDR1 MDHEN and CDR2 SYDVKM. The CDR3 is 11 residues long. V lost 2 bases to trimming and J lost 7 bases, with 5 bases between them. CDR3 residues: CASSLRFGYTF. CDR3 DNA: TGTGCCAGCAGTTTAAGGTTTGGCTACACCTTC.

This CDR3 reads CASSWDYRGEGTQYF. The CDR3 DNA reads as TGCGCCAGCAGCTGGGACTACCGCGGGGAGGGGACCCAGTACTTC. The rearrangement joins TRBV5-1 to TRBJ2-5, with TRBD2 identical over 7 bases. The CDR3 length is 15 residues. The V gene's germline CDR1 is SGHRS and CDR2 YFSETQ. With V trimmed by 3 bases and J by 7 bases, 12 bases remained unmatched.

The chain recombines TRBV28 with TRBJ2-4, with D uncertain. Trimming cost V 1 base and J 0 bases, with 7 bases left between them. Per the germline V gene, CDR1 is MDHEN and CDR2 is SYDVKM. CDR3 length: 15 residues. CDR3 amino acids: CASSLFATAKNIQYF. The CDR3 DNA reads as TGTGCCAGCAGTTTATTCGCGACAGCCAAAAACATTCAGTACTTC.

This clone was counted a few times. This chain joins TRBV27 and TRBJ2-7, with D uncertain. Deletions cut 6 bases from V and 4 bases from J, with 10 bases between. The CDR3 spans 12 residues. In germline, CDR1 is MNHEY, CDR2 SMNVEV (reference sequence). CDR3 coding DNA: TGTGCCAGCAGAGGAGACGTTTACGAGCAGTACTTC. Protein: CASRGDVYEQYF.

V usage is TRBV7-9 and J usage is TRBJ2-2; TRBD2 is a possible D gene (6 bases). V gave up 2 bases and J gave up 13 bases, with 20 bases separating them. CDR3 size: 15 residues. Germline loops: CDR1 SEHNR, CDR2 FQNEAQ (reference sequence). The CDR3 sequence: CASSLRSSTEEGLFF. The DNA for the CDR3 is TGTGCCAGCAGCTTAAGGTCTTCCACAGAGGAGGGGCTGTTTTTT.

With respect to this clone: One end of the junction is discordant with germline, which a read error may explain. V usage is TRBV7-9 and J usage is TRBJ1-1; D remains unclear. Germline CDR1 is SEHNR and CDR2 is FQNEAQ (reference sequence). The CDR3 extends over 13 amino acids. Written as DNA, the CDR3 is TGTGCCAGCAGTTATATCACGAACACTGAAACTTTCTTT. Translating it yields CASSYITNTETFF.

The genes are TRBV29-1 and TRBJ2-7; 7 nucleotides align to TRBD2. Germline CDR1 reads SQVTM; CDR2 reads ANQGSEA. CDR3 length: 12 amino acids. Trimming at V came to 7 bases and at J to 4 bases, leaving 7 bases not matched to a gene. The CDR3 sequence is CSASREGYEQYF. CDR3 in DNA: TGCAGCGCTTCGAGGGAGGGTTACGAGCAGTACTTC.

CDR3 sequence: CASSSTGTPPYEQYF. DNA for the CDR3: TGTGCCAGCAGTTCCACCGGGACACCTCCCTACGAGCAGTACTTC. This rearrangement joins TRBV6-5 to TRBJ2-7, with a possible D match to TRBD1 (6 bases). The CDR3 extends over 15 amino acids. V gave up 4 bases and J gave up 2 bases, with 15 bases separating them. Germline V gene lookup returns CDR1 MNHEY and CDR2 SVGAGI.

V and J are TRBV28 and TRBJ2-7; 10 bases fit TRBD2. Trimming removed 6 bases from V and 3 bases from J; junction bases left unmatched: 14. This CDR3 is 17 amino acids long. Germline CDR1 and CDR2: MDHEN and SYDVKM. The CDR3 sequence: CASSSPASGSWSYEQYF. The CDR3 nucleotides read TGTGCCAGCAGCTCCCCGGCTAGCGGGAGTTGGAGCTACGAGCAGTACTTC.

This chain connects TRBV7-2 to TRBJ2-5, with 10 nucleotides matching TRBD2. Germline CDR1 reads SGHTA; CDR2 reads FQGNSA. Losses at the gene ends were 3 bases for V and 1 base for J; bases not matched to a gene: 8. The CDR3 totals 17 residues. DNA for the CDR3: TGTGCCAGCAGCTTGAGCGGGAGGGCCGGACCCCAAGAGACCCAGTACTTC. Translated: CASSLSGRAGPQETQYF.

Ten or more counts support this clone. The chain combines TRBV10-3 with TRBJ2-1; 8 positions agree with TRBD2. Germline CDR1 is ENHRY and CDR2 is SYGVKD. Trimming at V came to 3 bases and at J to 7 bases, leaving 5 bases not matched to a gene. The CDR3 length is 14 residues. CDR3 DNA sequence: TGTGCCATCAGTGACCGGGAGGGCCTGAATGAGCAGTTCTTC. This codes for CAISDREGLNEQFF.

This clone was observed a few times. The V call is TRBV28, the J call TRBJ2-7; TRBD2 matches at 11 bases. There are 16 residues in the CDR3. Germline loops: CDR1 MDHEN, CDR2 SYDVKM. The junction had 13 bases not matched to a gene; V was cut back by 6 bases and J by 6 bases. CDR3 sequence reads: CASRGQTSGTRSEQYF. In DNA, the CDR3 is TGTGCCAGCAGGGGACAGACTAGCGGGACCAGGTCCGAGCAGTACTTC.

The CDR3 is CASSKEGREAYGYTF. The CDR3 nucleotides are TGTGCCAGCAGCAAAGAGGGCAGGGAGGCCTATGGCTACACCTTC. This rearrangement joins TRBV21-1 to TRBJ1-2. TRBV21-1 is a known pseudogene. The CDR3 length is 15 residues.

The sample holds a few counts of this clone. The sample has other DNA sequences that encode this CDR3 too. The CDR3 DNA reads as TGTGCCACCAGCAGAGCTTACAATGAGCAGTTCTTC. It translates to CATSRAYNEQFF. The chain joins TRBV15 to TRBJ2-1, with D uncertain. This CDR3 has 12 residues. Between the trimmed V and J ends, which lost 1 base and 4 bases, there was a span of 2 bases. CDR1 and CDR2 from the germline V gene are LNHNV and YYDKDF (reference sequence).